At least ten counts were recorded for the clone carrying this T cell receptor (beta chain). Antigen specificity is unknown. The data originate from a study of naive and memory T cell subsets. Ligated cDNA underwent four rounds of PCR with nested alpha and beta constant region primers and SP2. TCRdb reprocessed the 5' RACE reads via MiXCR and lists one record per CDR3 protein. Among 57,000 or so distinct CDR3 sequences, around 7.7% were seen once, and the ten largest hold roughly a tenth. CDR3 length: 15 amino acids. The germline CDR1 and CDR2 sequences are MNHNS and SASEGT. V lost 0 bases and J lost 2, with 11 bases in between. The study's findings and limits: Potentially, T cell activation and differentiation skew this RNA-based measurement.

An oligonucleotide containing a UMI was ligated to the 3' end of TCR cDNA. Whole blood, around 2.5 ml, came from adult healthy volunteers. The V gene is TRBV6-1, the J gene TRBJ2-7, with TRBD1 as a possible D gene (6 bases). The sequence came from a male donor in good health. The CDR3 coding sequence is TGTGCCAGCAGTGAAGCGCCTGGGACACCCTACGAGCAGTACTTC. Residues: CASSEAPGTPYEQYF.